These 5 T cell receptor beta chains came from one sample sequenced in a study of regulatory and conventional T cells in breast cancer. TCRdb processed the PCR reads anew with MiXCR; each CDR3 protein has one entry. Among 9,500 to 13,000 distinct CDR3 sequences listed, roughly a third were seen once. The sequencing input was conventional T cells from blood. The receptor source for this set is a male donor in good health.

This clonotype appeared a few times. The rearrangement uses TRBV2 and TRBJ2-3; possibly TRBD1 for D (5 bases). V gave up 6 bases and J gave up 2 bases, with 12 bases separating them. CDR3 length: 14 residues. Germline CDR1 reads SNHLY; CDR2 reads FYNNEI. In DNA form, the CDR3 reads TGTGCCAGCAGCCCGACAGTTATCACAGATACGCAGTATTTT. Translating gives CASSPTVITDTQYF.

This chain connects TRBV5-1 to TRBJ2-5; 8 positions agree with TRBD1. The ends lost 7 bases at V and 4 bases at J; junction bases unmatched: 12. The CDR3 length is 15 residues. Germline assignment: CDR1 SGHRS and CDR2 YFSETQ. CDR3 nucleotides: TGCGCCAGCCAGGTGGACAGGGTTGGTCGAGAGACCCAGTACTTC. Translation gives CASQVDRVGRETQYF.

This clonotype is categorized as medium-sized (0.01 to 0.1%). The CDR3 region has the DNA TGCAGTGCTCGACCAAGGGACAGGGTCCCTCGAGCCCAGCATTTT. Residues: CSARPRDRVPRAQHF. The chain employs TRBV20-1 and TRBJ1-5, with 9 bases aligning to TRBD1. The germline gives CDR1 DFQATT, CDR2 SNEGSKA (reference sequence). The J segment lost 11 bases and the V segment lost 5 bases, leaving 16 bases of the junction unmatched. CDR3 length: 15 amino acids.

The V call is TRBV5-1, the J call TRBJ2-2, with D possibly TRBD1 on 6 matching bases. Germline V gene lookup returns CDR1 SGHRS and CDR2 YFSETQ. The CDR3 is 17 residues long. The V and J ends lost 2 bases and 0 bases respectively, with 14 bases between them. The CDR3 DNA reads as TGCGCCAGCAGCTTTGGACAGTCAGGTTCGAACACCGGGGAGCTGTTTTTT. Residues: CASSFGQSGSNTGELFF.

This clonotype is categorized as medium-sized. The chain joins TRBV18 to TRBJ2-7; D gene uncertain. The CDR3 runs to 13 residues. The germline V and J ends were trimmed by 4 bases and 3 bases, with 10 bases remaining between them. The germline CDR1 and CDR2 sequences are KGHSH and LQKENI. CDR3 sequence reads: CASSRSTSYEQYF. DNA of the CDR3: TGTGCCAGCTCACGGTCAACGAGCTACGAGCAGTACTTC.